These 15 T cell receptor beta chains were all obtained from the same sample, sequenced in a study of cytomegalovirus exposure and HLA in healthy donors. Use of 60 Vbeta and 13 Jbeta primers characterized the PCR. Assay used: immunoSEQ multiplex PCR; TCRdb lists only in-frame clones, some missing. Of 60,000 to 70,000 clones in the sample, 55% to 75% were seen once. The source material was PBMCs. The receptors originated from a young woman in good health and CMV-seronegative.

The chain employs TRBV5-1 and TRBJ1-1, with 11 bases aligning to TRBD1. V was clipped by 3 bases and J by 4 bases; unmatched bases: 5. CDR1 is SGHRS and CDR2 is YFSETQ in the germline V gene. The length of the CDR3 is 15 residues. The CDR3 spells CASSSSGTGGTEAFF. The CDR3, as DNA: TGCGCCAGCAGCTCCTCCGGGACAGGGGGCACTGAAGCTTTCTTT.

The chain carries TRBV5-4 and TRBJ1-6; the D is unclear. The CDR3 is 13 amino acids. V was shortened by 4 bases and J by 3 bases, with 5 bases between the two germline ends. Germline lookup yields CDR1 SGHNT and CDR2 YYREEE (reference sequence). CDR3 nucleotide sequence: TGTGCCAGCAGCCGGGACTATAATTCACCCCTCCACTTT. Its translation is CASSRDYNSPLHF. The entire variable domain, with the rest obtained from reference TRBV5-4 and TRBJ1-6, is as follows: ETGVTQSPTHLIKTRGQQVTLRCSSQSGHNTVSWYQQALGQGPQFIFQYYREEENGRGNFPPRFSGLQFPNYSSELNVNALELDDSALYLCASSRDYNSPLHFGNGTRLTVT.

The rearrangement joins TRBV2 to TRBJ2-5; 7 positions agree with TRBD2. The germline CDR1 and CDR2 sequences are SNHLY and FYNNEI. After removal of 4 bases from V and 1 base from J, the junction contained 6 bases not matched to a gene. This CDR3 is 15 amino acids long. CDR3: CASSVPSGTQETQYF. CDR3 coding DNA: TGTGCCAGCAGTGTACCTAGCGGTACCCAAGAGACCCAGTACTTC.

In its sample, this clone was seen a few times. J is TRBJ1-1 and V is TRBV6-6, with TRBD1 matching over 7 bases. The junction had 7 bases not matched to a gene; V was cut back by 6 bases and J by 0 bases. The CDR3 spans 15 residues. From germline, CDR1 is MNHNY and CDR2 SVGAGI (reference sequence). CDR3 region: CASSIQGSLNTEAFF. CDR3 in DNA: TGTGCCAGCAGCATACAGGGGTCCCTGAACACTGAAGCTTTCTTT.

The chain joins TRBV10-3 to TRBJ1-1; D perhaps matches TRBD1 (6 bases). Trimming took off 2 bases at V and 9 bases at J, with 22 bases between the two ends. Germline V gene sequence: CDR1 ENHRY, CDR2 SYGVKD. The CDR3 consists of 16 residues. CDR3 in DNA: TGTGCCATCAGTGAGCCGCTAACAGGACAGCAGAGAAAAGCTTTCTTT. Protein product: CAISEPLTGQQRKAFF.

This chain connects TRBV6-5 to TRBJ1-5; TRBD1 matches 10 bases. CDR3 size: 14 residues. Germline values: CDR1 MNHEY, CDR2 SVGAGI. With 6 bases clipped from V and 6 bases from J, the junction kept 5 bases outside the gene matches. Here the CDR3 reads CASRLTGGTQPQHF. The CDR3 DNA sequence: TGTGCCAGCAGACTGACAGGGGGCACTCAGCCCCAGCATTTT.

This clone turned up a few times. The chain recombines TRBV6-5 with TRBJ2-7; 7 bases fit TRBD2. The CDR3 contains 15 residues. Trimming at V came to 7 bases and at J to 3 bases, leaving 12 bases not matched to a gene. Germline CDR1 and CDR2: MNHEY and SVGAGI. The CDR3 sequence is CASTKSGGLIYEQYF. The CDR3 nucleotides are TGTGCCAGCACCAAATCCGGGGGGTTAATCTACGAGCAGTACTTC.

As regards this clone: The conserved phenylalanine or tryptophan normally closing the CDR3 is absent here, so this likely arose from a read error. V and J are TRBV5-6 and TRBJ1-1; no clear D gene. Trimming took off 6 bases at V and 5 bases at J, with 11 bases between the two ends. The CDR3 totals 12 residues. CDR1 and CDR2 (germline): SGHDT, YYEEEE. The CDR3 coding sequence is TGTGCCAGCAATCTTGAGGAAACTGAAGCTTTCGTT. It encodes CASNLEETEAFV.

This chain uses TRBV30 with TRBJ2-1, with a tentative D call TRBD2 (6 bases). Germline CDR1 is GTSNPN and CDR2 is SVGIG (reference sequence). This CDR3 contains 15 residues. With 4 bases removed from V and 6 bases from J, the gap between germline ends came to 19 bases. The CDR3 DNA follows: TGTGCCTGGACCATCGGGGGAGCAGGGCGCAATGAGCAGTTCTTC. Protein product: CAWTIGGAGRNEQFF.

V and J are TRBV9 and TRBJ2-3; 11 positions agree with TRBD1. Germline-derived CDR1 and CDR2 are SGDLS and YYNGEE. V was clipped by 0 bases and J by 6 bases; unmatched bases: 9. There are 17 residues in the CDR3. The CDR3 region is CASSVDPDRGPSDTQYF. The DNA for the CDR3 is TGTGCCAGCAGCGTAGACCCGGACAGGGGGCCATCGGATACGCAGTATTTT.

This clone was found many times. V and J are TRBV5-5 and TRBJ2-3, with 11 bases aligning to TRBD2. The CDR3 runs 15 residues. V lost 2 bases to trimming and J lost 3 bases; unmatched junction nucleotides: 2. Germline CDR1 reads SGHKS; CDR2 reads YYEKEE (reference sequence). CDR3 nucleotides: TGTGCCAGCAGCTTTAGCGGGGGGGCGACAGATACGCAGTATTTT. Its translation: CASSFSGGATDTQYF.

This clone was counted a few times. J is TRBJ1-2 and V is TRBV29-1, with 7 nucleotides matching TRBD1. CDR1 SQVTM and CDR2 ANQGSEA come from the germline V gene. The trim removed 5 bases at V and 1 base at J, leaving 10 bases unmatched. This CDR3 is 15 amino acids long. CDR3 nucleotide sequence: TGCAGCGTTTACATCGCAGGGGGAAGTAACTATGGCTACACCTTC. Its protein product is CSVYIAGGSNYGYTF.

This sequence joins TRBV2 and TRBJ1-2, with D perhaps matching TRBD1 (6 bases). From germline, CDR1 is SNHLY and CDR2 FYNNEI. V was trimmed by 9 bases and J by 1 base, leaving 12 bases between them. The CDR3 contains 13 residues. The CDR3 coding sequence is TGTGCCAGACGTGAACAGGGTAACTATGGCTACACCTTC. As protein: CARREQGNYGYTF.

The V call is TRBV6-5, the J call TRBJ2-1; a weak D match, TRBD1 (6 bases). The V end was cut by 2 bases, the J end by 4 bases, with 15 bases between. This CDR3 is 16 amino acids long. The germline V gene has CDR1 MNHEY and CDR2 SVGAGI. CDR3 sequence: CASSYTTGRGYNEQFF. Here the CDR3 DNA reads TGTGCCAGCAGTTACACTACAGGGCGAGGGTACAATGAGCAGTTCTTC.

The V call is TRBV19, the J call TRBJ2-1, with 8 bases fitting TRBD2. This CDR3 region has 17 residues. V dropped 3 bases and J dropped 9; count of bases not matched to a gene: 16. Germline-derived CDR1 and CDR2 are LNHDA and SQIVND (reference sequence). CDR3 bases: TGTGCCAGTAGTATGGACCAGCGGGGGCCCTACACGCTTGAGCAGTTCTTC. This codes for CASSMDQRGPYTLEQFF.